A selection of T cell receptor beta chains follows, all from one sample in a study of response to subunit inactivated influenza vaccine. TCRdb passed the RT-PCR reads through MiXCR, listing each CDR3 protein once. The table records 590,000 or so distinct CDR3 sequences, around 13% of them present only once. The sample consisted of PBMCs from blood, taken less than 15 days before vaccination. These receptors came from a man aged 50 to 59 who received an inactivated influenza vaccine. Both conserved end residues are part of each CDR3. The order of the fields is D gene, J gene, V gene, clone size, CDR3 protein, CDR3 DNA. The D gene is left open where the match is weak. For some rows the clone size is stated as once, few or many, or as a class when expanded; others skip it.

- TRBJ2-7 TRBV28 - CASSFPRSSYEQYF TGTGCCAGCAGTTTTCCGAGGAGCTCCTACGAGCAGTACTTC
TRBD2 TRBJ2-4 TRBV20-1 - CSATNPLAELAKNIQYF TGCAGTGCTACAAACCCACTAGCGGAACTAGCCAAAAACATTCAGTACTTC
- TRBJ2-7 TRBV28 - CASSHSSGQSLYEQYF TGTGCCAGCAGCCACTCGAGCGGGCAGTCCCTTTACGAGCAGTACTTC
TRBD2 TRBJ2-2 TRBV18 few CASSSTSGSSGELFF TGTGCCAGCTCATCGACTAGCGGGAGTTCCGGGGAGCTGTTTTTT
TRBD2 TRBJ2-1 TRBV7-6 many CASSLRTSGSYNEQFF TGTGCCAGCAGCTTAAGGACTAGCGGCTCCTACAATGAGCAGTTCTTC
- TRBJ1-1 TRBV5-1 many CASRPGTANTEAFF TGCGCCAGCAGACCCGGGACCGCGAACACTGAAGCTTTCTTT
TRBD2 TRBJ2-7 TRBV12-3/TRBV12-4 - CASRKTPGLAYEQYF TGTGCCAGCAGAAAGACACCGGGACTAGCTTACGAGCAGTACTTC
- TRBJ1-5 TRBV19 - CASSFLLTGYRYSNQPQHF TGTGCCAGTAGTTTCCTCCTCACAGGGTACCGATATAGCAATCAGCCCCAGCATTTT
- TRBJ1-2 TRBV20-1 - CSARDLIERGDYGYTF TGCAGTGCTAGAGATCTAATCGAAAGGGGGGACTATGGCTACACCTTC
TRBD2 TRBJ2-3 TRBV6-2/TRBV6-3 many CASSLAGGPTDTQYF TGTGCCAGCAGTTTGGCGGGAGGGCCCACAGATACGCAGTATTTT
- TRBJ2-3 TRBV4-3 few CASSQDVRGRGDTQYF TGCGCCAGCAGCCAAGATGTTCGGGGCAGAGGGGATACGCAGTATTTT
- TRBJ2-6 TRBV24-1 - CATSVDEGGANVLTF TGTGCCACCTCTGTCGACGAAGGTGGGGCCAACGTCCTGACTTTC
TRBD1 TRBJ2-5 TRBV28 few CASSFWTGLETQYF TGTGCCAGCAGTTTCTGGACAGGGTTGGAGACCCAGTACTTC
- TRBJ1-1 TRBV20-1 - CSAQITGNTEAFF TGCAGTGCGCAAATTACAGGGAACACTGAAGCTTTCTTT
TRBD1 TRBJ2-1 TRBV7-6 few CASSLDSGTGGKEQFF TGTGCCAGCAGCTTAGACTCCGGGACAGGGGGCAAGGAGCAGTTCTTC
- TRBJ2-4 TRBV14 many CASSQLGSDIQYF TGTGCCAGCAGCCAGTTAGGGTCGGACATTCAGTACTTC
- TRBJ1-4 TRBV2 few CASSGATNEKLFF TGTGCCAGCAGTGGAGCAACTAATGAAAAACTGTTTTTT
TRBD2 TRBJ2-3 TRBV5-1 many CASSVETSGPGDTQYF TGCGCCAGCAGCGTAGAGACTAGCGGTCCTGGAGATACGCAGTATTTT
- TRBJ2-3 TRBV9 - CASSVGGRSTDTQYF TGTGCCAGCAGCGTAGGCGGAAGGAGCACAGATACGCAGTATTTT
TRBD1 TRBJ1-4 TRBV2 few CASSYRGGEKLFF TGTGCCAGCAGTTACAGGGGGGGGGAAAAACTGTTTTTT
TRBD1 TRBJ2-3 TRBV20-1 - CSAIGRGLIDTQYF TGCAGTGCTATAGGCAGGGGGCTCATAGATACGCAGTATTTT
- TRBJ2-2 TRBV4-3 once CASSRGRQPNTGELFF TGCGCCAGCAGCCGAGGGAGACAGCCTAACACCGGGGAGCTGTTTTTT
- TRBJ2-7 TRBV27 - CASSSNLNSYEQYF TGTGCCAGCAGTTCAAACTTAAACAGTTACGAGCAGTACTTC
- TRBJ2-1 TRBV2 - CTICRGARGMLQGNEQFF TGTACCATCTGTCGCGGGGCCCGGGGGATGTTACAAGGCAATGAGCAGTTCTTC
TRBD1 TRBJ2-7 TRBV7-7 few CASSLGQGHEQYF TGTGCTAGCAGCCTCGGACAGGGCCACGAGCAGTACTTC
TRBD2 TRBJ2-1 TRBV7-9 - CASTKSSGLAGGDEQFF TGTGCCAGCACTAAATCCTCGGGACTAGCGGGAGGAGATGAGCAGTTCTTC
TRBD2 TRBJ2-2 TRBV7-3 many CASSLAGGSNTGELFF TGTGCCAGCAGCTTAGCGGGAGGATCGAACACCGGGGAGCTGTTTTTT
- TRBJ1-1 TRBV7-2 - CASSPRQTVNTEAFF TGTGCCAGCAGCCCCCGGCAGACAGTGAACACTGAAGCTTTCTTT
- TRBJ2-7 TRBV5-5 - CASSSVSGGPYEQYF TGTGCCAGCAGCTCCGTCTCAGGGGGGCCCTACGAGCAGTACTTC
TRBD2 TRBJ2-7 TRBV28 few CASSLMVAGTSYEQYF TGTGCCAGCAGTTTGATGGTAGCGGGGACCTCCTACGAGCAGTACTTC
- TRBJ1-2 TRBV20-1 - CSARDFRKYGYTF TGCAGTGCTAGAGATTTTAGAAAATATGGCTACACCTTC
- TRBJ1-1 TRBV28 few CASSPGAPATEAFF TGTGCCAGCAGTCCCGGGGCGCCGGCGACTGAAGCTTTCTTT
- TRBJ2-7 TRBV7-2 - CASSLAASTASYEQYF TGTGCCAGCAGCTTAGCCGCGTCAACAGCCTCCTACGAGCAGTACTTC
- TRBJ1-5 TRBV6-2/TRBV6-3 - CASSSPWGRNQPQHF TGTGCCAGCAGTTCACCCTGGGGTCGCAATCAGCCCCAGCATTTT
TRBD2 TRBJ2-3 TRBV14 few CASSQGAGTTDTQYF TGTGCCAGCAGCCAGGGAGCGGGAACAACAGATACGCAGTATTTT
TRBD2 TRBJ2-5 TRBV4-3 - CASSPGGFPQETQYF TGCGCCAGCAGCCCGGGGGGTTTCCCCCAAGAGACCCAGTACTTC
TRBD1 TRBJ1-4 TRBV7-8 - CASSPSTGALGEKLFF TGTGCCAGCAGCCCATCGACAGGGGCCCTAGGAGAAAAACTGTTTTTT
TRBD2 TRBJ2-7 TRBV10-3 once CAIRASGSLGNYEQYF TGTGCCATCAGGGCTAGCGGGAGCTTGGGGAACTACGAGCAGTACTTC
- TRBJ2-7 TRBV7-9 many CASSLATFPNEQYF TGTGCCAGCAGCTTAGCGACATTCCCCAACGAGCAGTACTTC
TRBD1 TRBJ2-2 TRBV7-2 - CASSTGQATKLFF TGTGCCAGCAGCACGGGACAGGCGACCAAGCTGTTTTTT
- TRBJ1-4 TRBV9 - CASSVATGQSTNEKLFF TGTGCCAGCAGCGTAGCTACTGGACAGTCAACTAATGAAAAACTGTTTTTT
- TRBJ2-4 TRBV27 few CASSALPIAKNIQYF TGTGCCAGCAGTGCTTTACCAATAGCCAAAAACATTCAGTACTTC
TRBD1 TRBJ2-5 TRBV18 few CASSPPGQPLGETQYF TGTGCCAGCTCACCACCGGGACAGCCCCTGGGAGAGACCCAGTACTTC
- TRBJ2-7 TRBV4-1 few CASSEVKTASYEQYF TGCGCCAGCAGCGAAGTTAAGACTGCCTCCTACGAGCAGTACTTC
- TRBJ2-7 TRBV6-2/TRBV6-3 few CASSYSMIRGEDEQYF TGTGCCAGCAGTTACTCGATGATCCGAGGCGAGGACGAGCAGTACTTC
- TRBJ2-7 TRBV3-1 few CASSPRPSAEQYF TGTGCCAGCAGCCCAAGGCCCAGCGCCGAGCAGTACTTC
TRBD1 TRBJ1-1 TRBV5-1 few CASSSDSGGGGTEAFF TGCGCCAGCAGCTCCGATTCGGGAGGGGGCGGCACTGAAGCTTTCTTT
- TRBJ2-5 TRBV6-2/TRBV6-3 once CASTSQPRDQETQYF TGTGCCAGCACCTCCCAACCGAGGGACCAAGAGACCCAGTACTTC
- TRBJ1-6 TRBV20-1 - CSASVAVNSPLHF TGCAGTGCTAGCGTAGCAGTCAATTCACCCCTCCACTTT
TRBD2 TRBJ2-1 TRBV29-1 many CSGILAGEYNEQFF TGCAGCGGTATACTAGCGGGGGAATACAATGAGCAGTTCTTC
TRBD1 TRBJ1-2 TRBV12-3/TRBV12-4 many CASSRTGASGYGYTF TGTGCCAGCAGTAGGACAGGGGCCTCGGGGTATGGCTACACCTTC
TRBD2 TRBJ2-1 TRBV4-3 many CASSPRLAGDPYNEQFF TGCGCCAGCAGCCCTCGACTAGCGGGGGACCCCTACAATGAGCAGTTCTTC
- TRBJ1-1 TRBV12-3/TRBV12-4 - CASSRELRQANTEAFF TGTGCCAGCAGCCGCGAGCTTCGACAGGCGAACACTGAAGCTTTCTTT
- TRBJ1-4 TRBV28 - CASTIATNEKLFF TGTGCCAGCACAATAGCAACTAATGAAAAACTGTTTTTT
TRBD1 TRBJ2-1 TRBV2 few CASSVVIRDRRTPYNEQFF TGTGCCAGCAGTGTGGTAATCCGGGACAGAAGGACTCCTTACAATGAGCAGTTCTTC